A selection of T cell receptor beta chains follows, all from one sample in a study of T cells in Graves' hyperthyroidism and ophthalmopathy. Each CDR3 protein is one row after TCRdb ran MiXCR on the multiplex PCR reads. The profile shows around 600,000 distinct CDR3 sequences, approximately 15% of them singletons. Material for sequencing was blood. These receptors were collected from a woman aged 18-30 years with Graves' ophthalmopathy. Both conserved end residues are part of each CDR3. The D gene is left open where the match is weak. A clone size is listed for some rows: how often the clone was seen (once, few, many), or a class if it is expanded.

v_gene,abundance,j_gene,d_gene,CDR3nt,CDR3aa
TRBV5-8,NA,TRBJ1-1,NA,TGTGCCAGCAGTTGGCAGGGCACTGGGAGGACTGAAGCTTTCTTT,CASSWQGTGRTEAFF
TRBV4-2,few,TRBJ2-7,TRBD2,TGTGCCAGCAGCCACGCGGGACTAGCGGGAGGGCTTGGCGAGCAGTACTTC,CASSHAGLAGGLGEQYF
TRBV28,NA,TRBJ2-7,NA,TGTGCCAGCAGCGATATGGCGGGACAGTCTTACGAGCAGTACTTC,CASSDMAGQSYEQYF
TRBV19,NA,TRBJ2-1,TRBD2,TGTGCCAGTAGTATAGCCCTGACTAGCGGGAGTTACAATGAGCAGTTCTTC,CASSIALTSGSYNEQFF
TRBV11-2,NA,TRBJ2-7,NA,TGTGCCAGCAGCTTAGCAGGGACCCTTTCCTACGAGCAGTACTTC,CASSLAGTLSYEQYF
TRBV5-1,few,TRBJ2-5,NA,TGCGCCAGCAGCTTGGCCTGGGAGTGGGGAGAGACCCAGTACTTC,CASSLAWEWGETQYF
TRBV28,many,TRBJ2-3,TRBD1,TGTGCCAGCAAACCCCCACGAGGATTGCCGGGACAGGGTCTTACAGATACGCAGTATTTT,CASKPPRGLPGQGLTDTQYF
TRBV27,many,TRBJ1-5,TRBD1,TGTGCCAGCAGCTGGACAGGGGATAGCAATCAGCCCCAGCATTTT,CASSWTGDSNQPQHF
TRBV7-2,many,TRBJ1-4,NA,TGTGCCAGCAGCTTTGGGGGTGGGGAAAAACTGTTTTTT,CASSFGGGEKLFF
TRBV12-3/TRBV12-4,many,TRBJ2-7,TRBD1,TGTGCCAGCAGTCCCGAGACAGGGTTGTACGAGCAGTACTTC,CASSPETGLYEQYF
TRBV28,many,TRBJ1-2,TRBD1,TGTGCCAGCAGTCCATTCAGGACAGGGGGGCATGGCTACACCTTC,CASSPFRTGGHGYTF
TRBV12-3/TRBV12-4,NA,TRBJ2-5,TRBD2,TGTGCCAGCAGTTTCCCAGTAGCGGGAGTGGAGACCCAGTACTTC,CASSFPVAGVETQYF
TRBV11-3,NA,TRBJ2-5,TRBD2,TGTGCCAGCAGATCATGGACTAGCGGCCAGGCGGAGACCCAGTACTTC,CASRSWTSGQAETQYF
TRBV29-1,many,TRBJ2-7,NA,TGCAGCACCCAACAGGGAACGAGGGAGCAGTACTTC,CSTQQGTREQYF
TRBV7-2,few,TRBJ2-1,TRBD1,TGTGCCAGCAGCTTGGGTGCCACAAGGACAGGACTTGACAATGAGCAGTTCTTC,CASSLGATRTGLDNEQFF
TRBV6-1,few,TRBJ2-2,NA,TGTGCCAGCAGTTCTATCACCGGGGAGCTGTTTTTT,CASSSITGELFF
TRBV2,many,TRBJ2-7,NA,TGTGCCAGCAGTGAGGGGGTTGGGTACGAGCAGTACTTC,CASSEGVGYEQYF
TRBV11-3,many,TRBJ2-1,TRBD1,TGTGCCAGCAAGGGCTTCCGGGACAGCTCCTACAATGAGCAGTTCTTC,CASKGFRDSSYNEQFF
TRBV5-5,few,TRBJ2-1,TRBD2,TGTGCCAGCAGCTTGGTGAGTGGGGAGGGCCCTTACAATGAGCAGTTCTTC,CASSLVSGEGPYNEQFF
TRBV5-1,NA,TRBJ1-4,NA,TGCGCCAGCAGACCAAACCGGGGGGGCCCTAATGAAAAACTGTTTTTT,CASRPNRGGPNEKLFF
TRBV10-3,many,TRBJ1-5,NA,TGTGCCATCAGTGTGGACAGCTCCGGAGGGAGGCCCCAGCATTTT,CAISVDSSGGRPQHF
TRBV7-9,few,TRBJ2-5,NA,TGTGCCAGCAGCTTAGCGAGGTCCCCTCAACAGAGATGGTACTTC,CASSLARSPQQRWYF
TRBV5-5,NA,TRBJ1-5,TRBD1,TGTGCCAGCAGCTTGGAGGGGACAGGGCCCCAGCCCCAGCATTTT,CASSLEGTGPQPQHF
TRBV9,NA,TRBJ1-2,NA,TGTGCCAGCAGCCCGAGAGGGGGAGAAGGACAACGTGTGATTGGCTACACCTTC,CASSPRGGEGQRVIGYTF
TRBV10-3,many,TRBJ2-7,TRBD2,TGTGCCATCACTGGGGTTCCTGGCGGGAGACAGGAGCAGTACTTC,CAITGVPGGRQEQYF
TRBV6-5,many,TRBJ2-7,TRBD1,TGTGCCAGCAGTTACTCGAGGGGGCTCTCCTACGAGCAGTACTTC,CASSYSRGLSYEQYF
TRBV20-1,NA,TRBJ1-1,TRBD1,TGCAGTGCTGAAGCGGGACAGGGGGGGACTGAAGCTTTCTTT,CSAEAGQGGTEAFF
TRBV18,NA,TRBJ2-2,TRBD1,TGTGCCAGCTCACCACGCCAGGGGGCGGACACCGGGGAGCTGTTTTTT,CASSPRQGADTGELFF
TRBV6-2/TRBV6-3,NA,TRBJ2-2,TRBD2,TGTGCCAGCAGGGAGAGGAGGCGCCTAGCGGGAGACACCGGGGAGCTGTTTTTT,CASRERRRLAGDTGELFF
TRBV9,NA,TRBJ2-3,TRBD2,TGTGCCAGCAGCGTAGATAGCGGGACTAGCACAGATACGCAGTATTTT,CASSVDSGTSTDTQYF
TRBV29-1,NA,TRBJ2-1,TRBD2,TGCAGCGTTGAACGACTAGCGGAGGCCTTAGAAGCGGGCAATGAGCAGTTCTTC,CSVERLAEALEAGNEQFF
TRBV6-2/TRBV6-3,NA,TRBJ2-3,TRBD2,TGTGCCAGCAGTTACTCCGGGACTAGCGGGAGGGCCCCAGATACGCAGTATTTT,CASSYSGTSGRAPDTQYF
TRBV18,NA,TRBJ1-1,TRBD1,TGTGCCAGCTCACCACCTTCGGGACAGGTTTTCGCTTTCTTT,CASSPPSGQVFAFF
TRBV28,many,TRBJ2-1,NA,TGTGCCAGCAGTCCCCTTAGAACCCGGGGCTCCTACAATGAGCAGTTCTTC,CASSPLRTRGSYNEQFF
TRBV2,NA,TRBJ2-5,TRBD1,TGTGCCAGCAGTGACGTTGGGACAGGGGGCGCGGAGACCCAGTACTTC,CASSDVGTGGAETQYF
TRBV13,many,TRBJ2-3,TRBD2,TGTGCCAGCAGCCCGGGGACAGACGGACTAGCGGGAGGTGAAACAGATACGCAGTATTTT,CASSPGTDGLAGGETDTQYF
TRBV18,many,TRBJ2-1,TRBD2,TGTGCCAGCTCACAGGCTAGCGGGAGGTACAATGAGCAGTTCTTC,CASSQASGRYNEQFF
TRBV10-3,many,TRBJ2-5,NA,TGTGCCATCAGTGAGTCGATCGGGGCTAGCGAGACTTTGGGGGACTTC,CAISESIGASETLGDF
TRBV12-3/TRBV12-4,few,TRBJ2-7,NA,TGTGCCAGCAGTTTACGGGCCAGAGAAGAGCAGTACTTC,CASSLRAREEQYF